The next 27 T cell receptor beta chains were all read from a single sample in a study of blood T cell repertoires in COVID-19. Using immunoSEQ multiplex PCR, the repertoire was profiled, and TCRdb retains in-frame clones only, with some absent. The sample includes about 150,000 clones, roughly nine tenths of them seen just once. The sequenced sample was peripheral blood. The receptors come from a woman between 70 and 85 years old with acute or convalescent COVID-19.

The rearrangement links TRBV10-3 to TRBJ2-7; the D gene is possibly TRBD2 (5 bases). Germline V CDR1 and CDR2: ENHRY, SYGVKD. There are 12 residues in the CDR3. V dropped 11 bases and J dropped 2 bases, with 13 bases sitting between them. Here the CDR3 reads CASGGGTYEQYF. The CDR3 nucleotides are TGTGCCTCTGGAGGTGGTACCTACGAGCAGTACTTC.

The V call is TRBV3-1 (or the pseudogene TRBV3-2), the J call TRBJ2-5, with D unresolved. The CDR3 runs to 16 residues. Germline CDR1 and CDR2: LGHDT and YNNKEL (reference sequence). V lost 1 base to trimming and J lost 0 bases, with 12 bases between them. The CDR3 DNA follows: TGTGCCAGCAGCCAAGGGTTCAAGCTCTACCAAGAGACCCAGTACTTC. Its translation is CASSQGFKLYQETQYF.

The V and J genes are TRBV18 and TRBJ1-2, with D unclear. CDR1 KGHSH and CDR2 LQKENI come from the germline V gene. The ends were cut back, 2 bases at V and 0 bases at J, with 10 bases in the middle. This CDR3 region has 15 residues. The CDR3 reads CASSPSAASNYGYTF. CDR3 nucleotides: TGTGCCAGCTCACCAAGCGCAGCCTCTAACTATGGCTACACCTTC.

V gene TRBV10-3 combines with J gene TRBJ1-6; D is uncertain. CDR1 and CDR2 (germline): ENHRY, SYGVKD. V lost 0 bases to trimming and J lost 5 bases, with 11 bases between them. The length of the CDR3 is 16 residues. The CDR3 bases are TGTGCCATCAGTGAGTCGAGTGTCGCAAATAATTCACCCCTCCACTTT. Amino acids: CAISESSVANNSPLHF.

V usage is TRBV7-6 and J usage is TRBJ1-1; possible D gene TRBD1, 5 bases. The CDR3 sequence is 13 residues long. The V and J ends lost 5 bases and 1 base respectively, with 8 bases between them. Germline CDR1 is SGHVS and CDR2 is FNYEAQ. CDR3 protein: CASSLQENTEAFF. CDR3 nucleotides: TGTGCCAGCAGCCTACAGGAGAACACTGAAGCTTTCTTT.

The V call is TRBV6-5, the J call TRBJ1-1, with D possibly matching TRBD1 (6 bases). The germline gives CDR1 MNHEY, CDR2 SVGAGI. This CDR3 comprises 12 residues. The V and J ends lost 9 bases and 10 bases respectively, with 18 bases between them. CDR3 residues: CASNNRDPAAFF. For the CDR3, the DNA is TGTGCCAGTAACAACAGGGACCCAGCAGCTTTCTTT.

V and J are TRBV27 and TRBJ1-1; possibly TRBD1 for D (6 bases). Germline CDR1 and CDR2: MNHEY and SMNVEV (reference sequence). The V end was cut by 8 bases, the J end by 4 bases, with 17 bases between. The CDR3 spans 14 residues. The CDR3 DNA reads TGTGCCAGCGGTAGAACAACAGGGCCCACTGAAGCTTTCTTT. Translation gives CASGRTTGPTEAFF.

The chain is built from TRBV19 and TRBJ2-2; 10 nucleotides match TRBD1. Unmatched junction bases numbered 11, after V lost 4 bases and J lost 3 bases. This CDR3 is built from 18 residues. The germline CDR1 and CDR2 sequences are LNHDA and SQIVND (reference sequence). In DNA, the CDR3 is TGTGCCAGTAGTAGCAACCGGGACAGGGGTTCCTACACCGGGGAGCTGTTTTTT. The encoded protein is CASSSNRDRGSYTGELFF.

The V gene is TRBV6-5, the J gene TRBJ2-1, with D tentatively TRBD1 (5 bases). The CDR3 spans 13 residues. Germline V lookup: CDR1 MNHEY, CDR2 SVGAGI. Trimming took off 6 bases at V and 9 bases at J, with 15 bases between the two ends. CDR3 DNA: TGTGCCAGCAGGTTAGGGGCGTCGGGTGAGCAGTTCTTC. It translates to CASRLGASGEQFF.

The chain joins TRBV28 to TRBJ1-1; 7 bases fit TRBD1. Germline loops: CDR1 MDHEN, CDR2 SYDVKM. The V and J ends lost 6 bases and 10 bases, in that order; junction bases with no gene match: 14. This CDR3 is 14 amino acids long. The CDR3 DNA sequence: TGTGCCAGCAGGCGGGATCAGGTAGGGGGCCGAGCTTTCTTT. This sequence encodes CASRRDQVGGRAFF.

CDR3 loop: CASSQPGQGRNEQFF. The CDR3, as DNA: TGTGCCAGCAGCCAGCCGGGACAGGGGCGGAATGAGCAGTTCTTC. This rearrangement joins TRBV3-1 (or the pseudogene TRBV3-2) to TRBJ2-1; TRBD1 agrees at 10 bases. The junction had 6 bases not matched to a gene; V was cut back by 3 bases and J by 7 bases. Germline V lookup: CDR1 LGHDT, CDR2 YNNKEL (reference sequence). This CDR3 region has 15 residues.

V and J are TRBV27 and TRBJ2-3; possibly TRBD1 for D (5 bases). V shed 8 bases and J shed 4 bases, with 13 bases lying between them. This CDR3 comprises 13 residues. Germline lookup yields CDR1 MNHEY and CDR2 SMNVEV (reference sequence). CDR3 loop: CASGWGMADTQYF. CDR3 DNA: TGTGCCAGCGGATGGGGCATGGCAGATACGCAGTATTTT.

DNA of the CDR3: TGTGCCAGCAGCTACGACAGGGTCTACGAGCAGTACTTC. This codes for CASSYDRVYEQYF. The rearrangement links TRBV6-5 to TRBJ2-7, with 7 bases aligning to TRBD1. This CDR3 comprises 13 residues. CDR1 and CDR2 (germline): MNHEY, SVGAGI. Trimming at V came to 6 bases and at J to 3 bases, leaving 5 bases not matched to a gene.

The chain uses TRBV6-2 or TRBV6-3 and TRBJ1-2, with D possibly matching TRBD1 (5 bases). The CDR3 consists of 15 residues. Germline lookup yields CDR1 MNHEY and CDR2 SVGEGT. The V gene lost 0 bases and the J gene lost 4 bases, with 12 bases spanning the gap. CDR3 loop: CASSYSEGPGYGYTF. CDR3 DNA: TGTGCCAGCAGTTACTCGGAGGGGCCGGGCTATGGCTACACCTTC.

The rearrangement joins TRBV10-3 to TRBJ2-7; the D gene is possibly TRBD2 (6 bases). Germline CDR1 and CDR2: ENHRY and SYGVKD. The length of the CDR3 is 14 residues. Trimming pared 6 bases from V and 4 bases from J, leaving 16 bases between. CDR3 loop: CAISSSGTSYEQYF. The CDR3 DNA sequence: TGTGCCATCAGCTCCTCCGGGACTTCTTACGAGCAGTACTTC.

A single count supports this clone. The CDR3: CASSERDPGQGPYEQYF. CDR3 nucleotides: TGTGCCAGCAGTGAAAGGGATCCGGGACAGGGGCCCTACGAGCAGTACTTC. The chain joins TRBV6-1 to TRBJ2-7, with TRBD1 matching 10 bases. CDR3 length: 17 amino acids. Trimming removed 2 bases from V and 2 bases from J; junction bases left unmatched: 9. Germline CDR1 and CDR2: MNHNS and SASEGT.

This rearrangement joins TRBV15 to TRBJ2-3, with TRBD1 as a possible D gene (7 bases). The V and J ends lost 2 bases and 4 bases respectively, with 16 bases between them. Looked up from germline, CDR1 is LNHNV and CDR2 is YYDKDF (reference sequence). CDR3 length: 16 amino acids. The CDR3 sequence is CATSRTDRDWADTQYF. In DNA, the CDR3 is TGTGCCACCAGCAGAACAGACAGGGACTGGGCAGATACGCAGTATTTT.

The chain is built from TRBV20-1 and TRBJ2-7; D is uncertain. CDR1 is DFQATT, CDR2 SNEGSKA, per germline (reference sequence). This CDR3 spans 13 amino acids. The ends were cut back, 3 bases at V and 0 bases at J, with 9 bases in the middle. This CDR3 is CSASDPSSYEQYV. The CDR3 DNA reads TGCAGTGCTAGTGACCCGAGCTCCTACGAGCAGTACGTC.

The CDR3 sequence: CASSIQDSGAYGYTF. In DNA form, the CDR3 reads TGTGCCAGTAGTATTCAGGACAGCGGCGCCTATGGCTACACCTTC. This chain uses TRBV19 with TRBJ1-2, with D possibly matching TRBD1 (6 bases). Trimming removed 3 bases at V and 4 bases at J, with 15 bases between. The CDR3 totals 15 residues. Germline V lookup: CDR1 LNHDA, CDR2 SQIVND (reference sequence). Variable domain in full (rest from reference TRBV19 and TRBJ1-2): DGGITQSPKYLFRKEGQNVTLSCEQNLNHDAMYWYRQDPGQGLRLIYYSQIVNDFQKGDIAEGYSVSREKKESFPLTVTSAQKNPTAFYLCASSIQDSGAYGYTFGSGTRLTVV.

This rearrangement joins TRBV6-2 or TRBV6-3 to TRBJ2-1, with TRBD2 matching over 9 bases. V gave up 5 bases and J gave up 9 bases; unmatched junction bases: 20. CDR3 length equals 18 residues. CDR1 is MNHEY, CDR2 SVGEGT, per germline. CDR3 in DNA: TGTGCCAGCAGTCGGCACTCTAGTGCGGGGGGGCCGTGGGGTGAGCAGTTCTTC. Protein product: CASSRHSSAGGPWGEQFF.

The chain carries TRBV18 and TRBJ2-2; 8 positions agree with TRBD1. Unmatched junction bases numbered 2, after V lost 5 bases and J lost 0 bases. Germline values: CDR1 KGHSH, CDR2 LQKENI. The CDR3 runs 15 residues. The CDR3 nucleotides are TGTGCCAGCTCAGGGACAGGCACGAACACCGGGGAGCTGTTTTTT. Protein: CASSGTGTNTGELFF.

The V gene is TRBV9, the J gene TRBJ1-5; no definite D call. The CDR3 spans 14 residues. V was pared by 0 bases and J by 8 bases, with 12 bases between. Germline CDR1 reads SGDLS; CDR2 reads YYNGEE. CDR3 in DNA: TGTGCCAGCAGCGTAGGAGGGTATGGGGAGCCCCAGCATTTT. It codes for CASSVGGYGEPQHF. Together with reference TRBV9 and TRBJ1-5, the CDR3 gives the full variable domain: DSGVTQTPKHLITATGQRVTLRCSPRSGDLSVYWYQQSLDQGLQFLIQYYNGEERAKGNILERFSAQQFPDLHSELNLSSLELGDSALYFCASSVGGYGEPQHFGDGTRLSIL.

This clone was detected only once. The V gene is TRBV30, the J gene TRBJ1-2, with a possible D match to TRBD1 (5 bases). Germline V gene data show CDR1 as GTSNPN and CDR2 as SVGIG (reference sequence). The V end was cut by 0 bases, the J end by 4 bases, with 9 bases between. This CDR3 spans 13 amino acids. The CDR3 DNA reads as TGTGCCTGGAGTGTACTCGGGGGCTATGGCTACACCTTC. This codes for CAWSVLGGYGYTF.

This rearrangement joins TRBV30 to TRBJ1-5; D perhaps matches TRBD1 (6 bases). CDR1 and CDR2 from the germline V gene are GTSNPN and SVGIG (reference sequence). The V end was cut by 2 bases, the J end by 5 bases, with 10 bases between. The CDR3 runs to 13 residues. As DNA, the CDR3 is TGTGCCTGGAGTTTTTCAGGGGATCAGCCCCAGCATTTT. It translates to CAWSFSGDQPQHF.

The rearrangement links TRBV7-9 to TRBJ2-7; possible D gene TRBD1, 5 bases. Germline V gives CDR1 SEHNR, CDR2 FQNEAQ (reference sequence). The CDR3 is 14 residues long. The germline V and J ends were trimmed by 2 bases and 6 bases, with 14 bases remaining between them. In nucleotides, the CDR3 is TGTGCCAGCAGCTTAACCACAGTGCAGGGCGAGCAGTACTTC. Its protein product is CASSLTTVQGEQYF.

This clone has a single count. The CDR3 here is CASSPLTSGGAVPQYF. The CDR3 nucleotides read TGTGCCAGCAGCCCTCTGACTAGCGGGGGAGCCGTTCCGCAGTATTTT. The chain recombines TRBV6-2 or TRBV6-3 with TRBJ2-3; 12 positions match TRBD2. The CDR3 covers 16 residues. From germline, CDR1 is MNHEY and CDR2 SVGEGT. J lost 10 bases, V lost 6 bases, and 14 bases had no gene match.

The genes are TRBV27 and TRBJ2-3; possible D gene TRBD2, 6 bases. V gave up 5 bases and J gave up 8 bases, with 20 bases separating them. This CDR3 is 15 amino acids long. Germline values: CDR1 MNHEY, CDR2 SMNVEV (reference sequence). CDR3 amino acids: CASSPGRWGSGTQYF. CDR3 nucleotide sequence: TGTGCCAGCAGTCCCGGGAGATGGGGCTCGGGTACGCAGTATTTT.